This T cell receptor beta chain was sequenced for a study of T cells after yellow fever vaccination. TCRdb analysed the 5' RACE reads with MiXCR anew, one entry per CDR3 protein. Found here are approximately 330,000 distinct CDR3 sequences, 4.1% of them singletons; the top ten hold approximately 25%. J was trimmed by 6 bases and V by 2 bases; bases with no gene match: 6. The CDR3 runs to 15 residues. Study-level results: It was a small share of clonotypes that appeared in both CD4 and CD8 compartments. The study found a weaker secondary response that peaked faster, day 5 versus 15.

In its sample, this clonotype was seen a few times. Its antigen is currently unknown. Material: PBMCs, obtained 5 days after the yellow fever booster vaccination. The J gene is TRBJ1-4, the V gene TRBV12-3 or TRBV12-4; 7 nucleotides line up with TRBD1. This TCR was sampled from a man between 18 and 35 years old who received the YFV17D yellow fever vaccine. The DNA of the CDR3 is TGTGCCAGCAGTTTAAAAAGGCAGGGGGATGAAAAACTGTTTTTT. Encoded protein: CASSLKRQGDEKLFF.